A selection of T cell receptor beta chains follows, all from one sample in a study of T cell responses to AZD1222 COVID-19 vaccine. Libraries were prepared by immunoSEQ multiplex PCR; TCRdb keeps only in-frame clonotypes and omits some of them. This sample has 150,000 to 200,000 clones, with 85% to 95% found just once. The sample in question was peripheral blood, obtained on day 0 of AZD1222 vaccination. These TCRs come from an adult in good health. The CDR3 runs from the conserved cysteine through the conserved F or W. Each record gives: J gene, D gene, V gene, clone size, CDR3 protein, CDR3 DNA. D genes are given only for firm matches. Size tells how often a clone was seen (once, few, many) or the class of an expanded clone, and some rows leave it out.

J gene: TRBJ2-7
D gene: TRBD2
V gene: TRBV19
clone size: -
CDR3 protein: CASSIGASGVYEQYF
CDR3 DNA: TGTGCCAGTAGTATAGGAGCGAGCGGGGTCTACGAGCAGTACTTC

J gene: TRBJ1-2
D gene: -
V gene: TRBV7-8
clone size: -
CDR3 protein: CASSLWPRRNHYGYTF
CDR3 DNA: TGTGCCAGCAGCTTATGGCCACGCCGCAACCACTATGGCTACACCTTC

J gene: TRBJ2-4
D gene: -
V gene: TRBV7-9
clone size: -
CDR3 protein: CASSRDRLAKNIQYF
CDR3 DNA: TGTGCCAGCAGCCGCGACAGATTAGCCAAAAACATTCAGTACTTC

J gene: TRBJ1-5
D gene: -
V gene: TRBV5-1
clone size: -
CDR3 protein: CASSLGRGGQHRQPQHF
CDR3 DNA: TGCGCCAGCAGCTTGGGGAGGGGCGGGCAGCACCGGCAGCCCCAGCATTTT

J gene: TRBJ1-2
D gene: TRBD1
V gene: TRBV30
clone size: once
CDR3 protein: CAWTRQGAGGGYTF
CDR3 DNA: TGTGCCTGGACTAGACAGGGGGCTGGCGGCGGCTACACCTTC

J gene: TRBJ2-5
D gene: -
V gene: TRBV20-1
clone size: -
CDR3 protein: CSASFSGQETQYF
CDR3 DNA: TGCAGTGCTAGTTTTTCCGGCCAAGAGACCCAGTACTTC

J gene: TRBJ1-6
D gene: -
V gene: TRBV5-6
clone size: -
CDR3 protein: CASSLQVLQPNSPLHF
CDR3 DNA: TGTGCCAGCAGTCTCCAGGTTCTACAGCCAAATTCACCCCTCCACTTT

J gene: TRBJ2-7
D gene: -
V gene: TRBV3-1/TRBV3-2
clone size: few
CDR3 protein: CASSQDERGYEQYF
CDR3 DNA: TGTGCCAGCAGCCAAGATGAGAGAGGGTACGAGCAGTACTTC

J gene: TRBJ1-6
D gene: -
V gene: TRBV7-2
clone size: -
CDR3 protein: CASSPGFPRSSPLHF
CDR3 DNA: TGTGCCAGCAGCCCAGGGTTCCCGAGGAGTTCACCCCTCCACTTT

J gene: TRBJ1-6
D gene: -
V gene: TRBV19
clone size: few
CDR3 protein: CASKGTAHSPLHF
CDR3 DNA: TGTGCCAGTAAAGGGACTGCCCATTCACCCCTCCACTTT

J gene: TRBJ1-3
D gene: -
V gene: TRBV2
clone size: -
CDR3 protein: CARGQSSSGNTIYF
CDR3 DNA: TGTGCCCGAGGACAGTCGAGCTCTGGAAACACCATATATTTT

J gene: TRBJ1-2
D gene: -
V gene: TRBV4-1
clone size: -
CDR3 protein: CASSQGGGSYGYTF
CDR3 DNA: TGCGCCAGCAGCCAAGGAGGCGGCAGCTATGGCTACACCTTC

J gene: TRBJ2-3
D gene: -
V gene: TRBV6-4
clone size: many
CDR3 protein: CASSDGAGAVDTQYF
CDR3 DNA: TGTGCCAGCAGTGACGGGGCAGGGGCTGTAGATACGCAGTATTTT

J gene: TRBJ2-7
D gene: -
V gene: TRBV21-1
clone size: -
CDR3 protein: CASSAPLRGGNRYEQYF
CDR3 DNA: TGTGCCAGCAGCGCACCCCTTCGAGGGGGAAATCGGTACGAGCAGTACTTC

J gene: TRBJ1-6
D gene: -
V gene: TRBV30
clone size: -
CDR3 protein: CALSPAGTPYNSPLHF
CDR3 DNA: TGTGCCTTATCGCCGGCGGGGACGCCCTATAATTCACCCCTCCACTTT

J gene: TRBJ2-5
D gene: TRBD2
V gene: TRBV6-5
clone size: few
CDR3 protein: CASSSHSGGGEETQYF
CDR3 DNA: TGTGCCAGCAGTTCCCATAGCGGGGGTGGTGAAGAGACCCAGTACTTC

J gene: TRBJ1-5
D gene: -
V gene: TRBV6-2/TRBV6-3
clone size: -
CDR3 protein: CASSLSYQPQHF
CDR3 DNA: TGTGCCAGCAGTCTTTCCTATCAGCCCCAGCATTTT

J gene: TRBJ1-2
D gene: -
V gene: TRBV9
clone size: -
CDR3 protein: CASSVGRPTAEEGTF
CDR3 DNA: TGTGCCAGCAGCGTAGGTCGTCCGACAGCGGAGGAAGGGACCTTC

J gene: TRBJ1-5
D gene: -
V gene: TRBV3-1/TRBV3-2
clone size: -
CDR3 protein: CASSRVGDQPQHF
CDR3 DNA: TGTGCCAGCAGCCGGGTGGGGGATCAGCCCCAGCATTTT

J gene: TRBJ1-4
D gene: -
V gene: TRBV5-1
clone size: -
CDR3 protein: CASQPSGHAGEKLFF
CDR3 DNA: TGCGCCAGCCAACCCTCGGGGCACGCGGGTGAAAAACTGTTTTTT

J gene: TRBJ2-1
D gene: -
V gene: TRBV5-4
clone size: -
CDR3 protein: CASSLDSYNEQFF
CDR3 DNA: TGTGCCAGCAGCTTGGACAGCTACAATGAGCAGTTCTTC

J gene: TRBJ1-6
D gene: -
V gene: TRBV6-4
clone size: -
CDR3 protein: CASSSDYNSPLHF
CDR3 DNA: TGTGCCAGCAGCTCCGACTATAATTCACCCCTCCACTTT

J gene: TRBJ2-5
D gene: TRBD2
V gene: TRBV7-8
clone size: -
CDR3 protein: CASSSPGVAGGQETQYF
CDR3 DNA: TGTGCCAGCAGCTCCCCAGGAGTAGCGGGGGGACAAGAGACCCAGTACTTC